These 14 T cell receptor beta chains were sequenced from one sample in a study of Graves' ophthalmopathy and Graves' hyperthyroidism. The authors amplified TCR beta CDR3 regions from RNA transcripts. The first-round RT-PCR employed HTBI primers together with the Qiagen OneStep RT-PCR kit. A multiplex PCR was then performed as the second round. TCRdb used MiXCR to reprocess the multiplex PCR reads, holding one entry per CDR3 protein. The sample lists about 400,000 distinct CDR3 sequences; around 20% were seen once. Sequenced sample: peripheral blood. The receptors were gathered from a woman aged 18-30 years with Graves' ophthalmopathy.

This clonotype was detected ten times or more. This chain uses TRBV5-8 with TRBJ2-2; perhaps TRBD1 as D (6 bases). Trimming shortened V by 3 bases and J by 6 bases, and 9 bases separated the two germline ends. The CDR3 is made up of 13 amino acids. Germline V gene sequence: CDR1 SGHTS, CDR2 YDEGEE. CDR3 bases: TGTGCCAGCAGCTCCCACAGGGCCGGGGAGCTGTTTTTT. Its protein product is CASSSHRAGELFF. Variable domain in full (rest from reference TRBV5-8 and TRBJ2-2): EAGVTQSPTHLIKTRGQQATLRCSPISGHTSVYWYQQALGLGLQFLLWYDEGEERNRGNFPPRFSGRQFPNYSSELNVNALELEDSALYLCASSSHRAGELFFGEGSRLTVL.

Many counts were recorded for this clonotype. This chain connects TRBV5-1 to TRBJ1-1, with 7 bases fitting TRBD1. V lost 4 bases, J lost 5 bases, and 11 bases stayed unmatched. Germline-derived CDR1 and CDR2 are SGHRS and YFSETQ. The CDR3 has 15 residues. CDR3 amino acids: CASSTFRGGRTEAFF. The CDR3 DNA sequence: TGCGCCAGCAGCACATTCAGGGGGGGCAGGACTGAAGCTTTCTTT. The full variable domain, rest sourced from reference TRBV5-1 and TRBJ1-1, is KAGVTQTPRYLIKTRGQQVTLSCSPISGHRSVSWYQQTPGQGLQFLFEYFSETQRNKGNFPGRFSGRQFSNSRSEMNVSTLELGDSALYLCASSTFRGGRTEAFFGQGTRLTVV.

This clonotype was observed at least ten times. The chain employs TRBV6-2 or TRBV6-3 and TRBJ2-5; no definite D call. The germline V and J ends were trimmed by 8 bases and 5 bases, with 12 bases remaining between them. Germline V gene lookup returns CDR1 MNHEY and CDR2 SVGEGT. This CDR3 spans 12 amino acids. CDR3 region: CASSLYPETQYF. CDR3 DNA: TGTGCCAGCTCTCTTTACCCCGAGACCCAGTACTTC.

The genes are TRBV12-5 and TRBJ2-2; TRBD2 aligns across 9 bases. The CDR3 sequence is 15 residues long. V lost 6 bases to trimming and J lost 0 bases; unmatched junction nucleotides: 2. Germline lookup yields CDR1 LGHNT and CDR2 FRNRAP. The CDR3 is CASGPSGTNTGELFF. CDR3 nucleotides: TGTGCTAGTGGACCTAGCGGGACGAACACCGGGGAGCTGTTTTTT.

The chain employs TRBV28 and TRBJ1-1, with D uncertain. Germline CDR1 reads MDHEN; CDR2 reads SYDVKM. This CDR3 is 12 amino acids long. V was cut by 5 bases and J by 10 bases, with 14 bases left in between. The DNA of the CDR3 is TGTGCCAGCAGTCCAGCCCCGCAAAGAGCTTTCTTT. The encoded protein is CASSPAPQRAFF.

This clonotype has a count of ten or more. V usage is TRBV7-2 and J usage is TRBJ2-7, with no clear D. The CDR3 totals 12 residues. Trimming removed 1 base at V and 6 bases at J, with 7 bases between. Germline assignment: CDR1 SGHTA and CDR2 FQGNSA. CDR3 coding DNA: TGTGCCAGCAGCTTAGGGCCCCTCGAGCAGTACTTC. This gives the protein CASSLGPLEQYF.

This clonotype was seen repeatedly, ten times or more. The CDR3 spells CASRTGGYTF. CDR3 coding DNA: TGTGCCAGCAGGACAGGCGGCTACACCTTC. The chain couples TRBV6-1 to TRBJ1-2; possibly TRBD1 for D (6 bases). The length of the CDR3 is 10 residues. V lost 6 bases and J lost 8, with 7 bases in between. Germline loops: CDR1 MNHNS, CDR2 SASEGT.

This clonotype has ten or more counts. This chain uses TRBV29-1 with TRBJ1-1; D unresolved. The germline V and J ends were trimmed by 6 bases and 0 bases, with 11 bases remaining between them. In germline, CDR1 is SQVTM, CDR2 ANQGSEA. The CDR3 is 13 residues long. The chain's CDR3 is CSVEIKMNTEAFF. Written as DNA, the CDR3 is TGCAGCGTGGAGATAAAAATGAACACTGAAGCTTTCTTT.

There are many counts of this clonotype. This chain links TRBV12-3 or TRBV12-4 with TRBJ1-3, with TRBD1 matching 9 bases. There are 16 residues in the CDR3. V was clipped by 6 bases and J by 0 bases; unmatched bases: 6. CDR3 sequence: CASRDRGPNSGNTIYF. In nucleotides, the CDR3 is TGTGCCAGCAGGGACAGGGGCCCCAACTCTGGAAACACCATATATTTT.

This clonotype was seen at least ten times. This chain uses TRBV12-3 or TRBV12-4 with TRBJ1-1; TRBD1 matches 12 bases. The CDR3 sequence is 18 residues long. The ends lost 3 bases at V and 7 bases at J; junction bases unmatched: 15. This CDR3 is CASSFGAPWDRGQVEAFF. As DNA, the CDR3 is TGTGCCAGCAGTTTCGGGGCTCCTTGGGACAGGGGGCAGGTTGAAGCTTTCTTT.

V is TRBV6-1 and J is TRBJ2-5; D perhaps matches TRBD1 (6 bases). The CDR3 is made up of 13 amino acids. Looked up from germline, CDR1 is MNHNS and CDR2 is SASEGT. V lost 6 bases and J lost 2, with 10 bases in between. CDR3 sequence reads: CASSGTSQETQYF. CDR3 nucleotide sequence: TGTGCCAGCAGCGGGACATCACAAGAGACCCAGTACTTC.

This clonotype has ten or more counts. The chain couples TRBV24-1 to TRBJ2-1, with 12 bases lining up with TRBD2. Germline V gene sequence: CDR1 KGHDR, CDR2 SFDVKD. V lost 5 bases and J lost 6; bases outside the gene matches: 7. The CDR3 length is 16 residues. The CDR3 DNA reads as TGTGCCACCAGTGTCTATCTAGCGGGGGGGGCCAATGAGCAGTTCTTC. The encoded protein is CATSVYLAGGANEQFF.

This clonotype has a count of ten or more. The genes are TRBV12-3 or TRBV12-4 and TRBJ2-7; D possibly corresponds to TRBD2 (6 bases). The CDR3 has 16 residues. V was shortened by 2 bases and J by 5 bases, with 19 bases between the two germline ends. CDR3 amino acids: CASSLSVGMGGNEQYF. The DNA of the CDR3 is TGTGCCAGCAGTTTATCCGTGGGGATGGGGGGAAACGAGCAGTACTTC.

This clonotype was detected only a few times. CDR3 sequence reads: CASSLYGQGEQFF. The CDR3 nucleotides are TGCGCCAGCAGCTTGTACGGCCAAGGGGAGCAGTTCTTC. The chain combines TRBV5-1 with TRBJ2-1; D remains unclear. This CDR3 is built from 13 residues. The germline V and J ends were trimmed by 1 base and 10 bases, with 12 bases remaining between them. The germline V gene has CDR1 SGHRS and CDR2 YFSETQ. Together with reference TRBV5-1 and TRBJ2-1, the CDR3 gives the full variable domain: KAGVTQTPRYLIKTRGQQVTLSCSPISGHRSVSWYQQTPGQGLQFLFEYFSETQRNKGNFPGRFSGRQFSNSRSEMNVSTLELGDSALYLCASSLYGQGEQFFGPGTRLTVL.